The TCR beta chain under discussion was sequenced for a study of T cell changes during pregnancy in multiple sclerosis. The V end was cut by 0 bases, the J end by 5 bases, with 14 bases between. The germline CDR1 and CDR2 sequences are MNHNY and SVGAGI (reference sequence). The CDR3 loop spans 15 amino acids. The data were produced by immunoSEQ multiplex PCR, yet TCRdb's version contains in-frame clones alone and is incomplete. Among over 55,000 clones listed, 94% were seen once. The input for sequencing was CD8+ T cells from peripheral blood mononuclear cells, taken in the third trimester of pregnancy. The chain has TRBV6-6 and TRBJ2-7, with unresolved D. The source of this sequence is a female donor with multiple sclerosis, enrolled in a pregnancy study. CDR3 loop: CASSYSAVLPHEQYF. CDR3 sequence (DNA): TGTGCCAGCAGTTACTCGGCGGTCCTCCCCCACGAGCAGTACTTC.